This T cell receptor (beta chain) was sequenced for a study of blood T cells in healthy people across ages. The sample providers were healthy Caucasian people from Russia, aged about 6 to 100. A second PCR of roughly 7 to 11 cycles used a sample-barcoded 5' primer and a J-beta primer mix. TCRdb processed the 5' RACE reads anew with MiXCR; each CDR3 protein has one entry. The sample holds around 1,000,000 distinct CDR3 sequences, almost 25% seen once. General study findings and limits: Unknown CMV status may confound age-related changes in expanded clones. Across the age range, TCR beta diversity per million T cells fell in a roughly linear way.

Worth noting for this clonotype: The antigen is unknown.

These same data were also listed under a study on T cells of mothers and their children. As that study records: The study sampled a few healthy Caucasian mothers and their six children.

This TCR was sampled from a girl aged 2 to 9 in good health. The specimen was blood.

Here the CDR3 DNA reads TGTGCCAGCAGTTACTCGAAACTCCAAGAGACCCAGTACTTC. This sequence encodes CASSYSKLQETQYF. The V call is TRBV6-5, the J call TRBJ2-5; D gene ambiguous. V lost 0 bases, J lost 1 base, and 6 bases lay in between. Germline CDR1 MNHEY, CDR2 SVGAGI. The CDR3 has 14 amino acids.